This TCR beta chain was identified in a study of shared clonotypes between healthy human individuals. This table comes from immunoSEQ multiplex PCR, and its TCRdb copy is limited to in-frame clones, with some not included. The data hold 1.6 million or so clones, with roughly 96% observed a single time. Details on this clone: Its antigen is not identified. This specimen includes other DNA sequences encoding the same CDR3.

General study results and limits: Naive subsets generally had larger estimated richness than memory subsets.

This CDR3 is built from 15 residues. The germline CDR1 and CDR2 sequences are KGHSH and LQKENI. Deletions cut 3 bases from V and 2 bases from J, with 11 bases between. The clonotype comes from a young man in good health. The V gene is TRBV18, the J gene TRBJ1-5; perhaps TRBD1 as D (6 bases). The specimen sequenced was naive CD4+ T cells sorted from blood. Subset meaning: CD45RA+ positively selected. The CDR3 DNA reads as TGTGCCAGCTCACCCGGGGGGGCTGGCAATCAGCCCCAGCATTTT. Translating gives CASSPGGAGNQPQHF.